This TCR beta chain comes out of a study of T cells in Graves' hyperthyroidism and ophthalmopathy (dated by TCRdb to the late 2010s). Describing the broader study: Peripheral blood samples were taken at initial diagnosis, before any treatment was given. TCR V-J signatures able to tell the groups apart were searched for in a discovery cohort of around 95 patients, of whom more than 40 had Graves' ophthalmopathy and 57 had stable Graves' hyperthyroidism. Prospective prediction of ophthalmopathy was tested in an independent validation cohort of fewer than 20 hyperthyroidism patients and some 17 patients who later progressed to ophthalmopathy. The 85 to 100 discovery patients were randomly split 7:3 into training and test sets. The study also compared thyroid tissue and blood T-cell repertoires from 6 or 7 Graves' hyperthyroidism patients. After sampling, hyperthyroidism patients received methimazole starting at 30 mg daily, and ophthalmopathy patients received high-dose intravenous methylprednisolone. According to the paper, TCR Vbeta CDR3 sequencing was carried out on some 140 peripheral blood samples, which came from 40 to 45 ophthalmopathy, about 75 hyperthyroidism and roughly 17 progressor patients.

Reading from cysteine to phenylalanine, the CDR3 counts 13 amino acids. The sequence is cut down to CDR3 DNA, 39 bases in frame from base 1. The germline V gene encodes CDR1 LGHNT and CDR2 FRNRAP. Graves' hyperthyroidism was defined as stable when no progression to ophthalmopathy occurred over 18 months of follow-up. The hyperthyroidism patients were between 18 and 65 years old and newly diagnosed, with a disease duration of less than 2 months. Any patient with an uncontrolled infection, another autoimmune disease, pregnancy or lactation was excluded. Diagnoses relied on clinical symptoms, serum thyroxine and TRAb, thyroid ultrasound and orbital computed tomography. PBMCs were isolated from more than 9 ml of fresh peripheral blood by Ficoll-Paque density gradient centrifugation. Trizol reagent was used to extract total RNA, and RNA quality was then checked on an Agilent 2100 Bioanalyzer. The TCR beta CDR3 regions were amplified from the RNA transcripts. For the first round of RT-PCR on the TCR CDR3, the HTBI primer set was used together with the Qiagen OneStep RT-PCR kit. Libraries were constructed in a second round of multiplex PCR, after which size selection and purification were carried out. Sequencing of the libraries was done on an Illumina HiSeq2000 using paired-end 100 bp reads. Per the source publication's procedure: SOAPnuke was used to process the raw data, removing reads that contained adapters or uncalled bases, had a mean Phred below 15, or lacked an exact match to the constant primer or identifier. COPE v1.2.5 was used to merge the high-quality paired reads, and each unique nucleotide sequence was defined as a clonotype. MiTCR v1.1 was used to align clonotypes to the IMGT TRBV, TRBD and TRBJ reference segments. Only V-J combinations with frequency above 0.0001, covering 98% to 99.2% of repertoires, were analysed. A TCS score was defined as the ratio between F50 (clonal expansion) and ExV (chaos), using BLOSUM62-based TCRdist between CDR3 peptides within each V-J. Welch's t-statistics and random forest reduced 500 to 550 V-J features to under 15, which were used in a naive Bayes classifier (R e1071). TCRdb itself trimmed the public reads at Q25 with fastp, ran MiXCR and retained productive beta chains. Each CDR3 protein gets just one entry, which takes the most common genes and DNA from the rows behind it. Here the V and J calls rest on TCRdb's processing, not on the authors' analysis. For this sample there are around 350,000 distinct CDR3 sequences; about 13% appear just once. Of the sample, 9.2% is held by the ten largest clones.

As concerns this clonotype: Its recognized antigen is unknown. A much larger clone lies one base from this, so it may be a read error.

Overall results and qualifications from the work: Ophthalmopathy was separated from stable hyperthyroidism by a 13 V-J signature model, with approximately 90% sensitivity and about 81% specificity obtained in cross-validation and 80%/75% obtained in testing. Most expanded thyroid clonotypes (frequency above 0.001) were also detected in blood, a finding suggesting that blood repertoires may reflect thyroid immune responses. In validation, the model predicted progression to ophthalmopathy with roughly 66% sensitivity and 72% to 85% specificity, a median of 6.5 months before onset. No statistical method was used to fix the sample size in advance, and group allocation was not hidden from the investigators.

The sequencing sample was made of blood. The clonotype originates from a young woman with Graves' hyperthyroidism. This sequence uses TRBV12-5 and TRBJ1-1; the D gene lacks a confident call. The bases are TGTGCTAGTGGTTTGTTCGGAAACACTGGAGCTTTCTTT. Its protein product is CASGLFGNTGAFF.